The T cell receptor (beta chain) described here comes from a study of blood T cell repertoires in COVID-19. Study in general: PBMCs, B-cell-depleted T cells, or T cells were the source of the cDNA or gDNA that made up the material.

J gave up 7 bases and V 4 bases, and 10 bases lay outside the gene matches. This CDR3 contains 15 residues. CDR1 is SGHRS and CDR2 is YFSETQ in the germline V gene. There are a few counts of this clone. Under the authors' procedure: Cell counts per sample came from amplifying reference gene primers. Sequenced by immunoSEQ multiplex PCR; TCRdb stores in-frame clones only, minus some. V, J and clone size derive from that table, while D and trimming were established from the DNA sequence. Here the sample spans nearly 200,000 clones, roughly 90% being singletons. Sequencing was performed on peripheral blood. The chain employs TRBV5-1 and TRBJ1-2; TRBD1 matches at 10 bases. The clonotype originates from a woman in her 70s with acute or convalescent COVID-19. The CDR3 DNA is TGCGCCAGCAGCCCAAGCGGGGACAGGGGCTCTGGCTACACCTTC. Protein: CASSPSGDRGSGYTF. The full variable domain, completed using reference TRBV5-1 and TRBJ1-2, is KAGVTQTPRYLIKTRGQQVTLSCSPISGHRSVSWYQQTPGQGLQFLFEYFSETQRNKGNFPGRFSGRQFSNSRSEMNVSTLELGDSALYLCASSPSGDRGSGYTFGSGTRLTVV.